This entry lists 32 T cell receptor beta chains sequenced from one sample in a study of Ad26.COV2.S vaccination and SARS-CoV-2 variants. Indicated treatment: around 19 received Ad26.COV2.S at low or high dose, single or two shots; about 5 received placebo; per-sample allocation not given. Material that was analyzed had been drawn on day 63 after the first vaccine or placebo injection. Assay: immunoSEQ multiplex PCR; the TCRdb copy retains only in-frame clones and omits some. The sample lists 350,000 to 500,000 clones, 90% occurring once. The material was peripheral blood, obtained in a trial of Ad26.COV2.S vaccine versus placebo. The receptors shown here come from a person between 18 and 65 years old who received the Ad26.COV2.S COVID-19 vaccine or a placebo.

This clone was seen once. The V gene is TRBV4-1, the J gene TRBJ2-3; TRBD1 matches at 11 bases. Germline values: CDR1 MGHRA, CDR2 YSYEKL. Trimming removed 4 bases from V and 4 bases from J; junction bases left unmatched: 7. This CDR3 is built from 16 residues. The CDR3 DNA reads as TGCGCCAGCAGCCGAACCGGGACAGGGGGTGCAGATACGCAGTATTTT. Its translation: CASSRTGTGGADTQYF.

The CDR3 region has the DNA TGTGCCAGCAGCCGGCCTCGGGACAGCGGTAATGAAAAACTGTTTTTT. Its translation is CASSRPRDSGNEKLFF. The chain recombines TRBV7-9 with TRBJ1-4; the match to TRBD1 covers 7 bases. This CDR3 has 16 amino acids. CDR1 SEHNR and CDR2 FQNEAQ come from the germline V gene (reference sequence). V lost 5 bases, J lost 4 bases, and 10 bases stayed unmatched.

CDR3 protein: CASSPVGDTEAFF. In DNA form, the CDR3 reads TGTGCCAGCTCACCGGTTGGCGACACTGAAGCTTTCTTT. The chain couples TRBV18 to TRBJ1-1, with no clear D. V was trimmed by 3 bases and J by 3 bases, leaving 8 bases between them. CDR3 length: 13 residues. Germline CDR1 KGHSH, CDR2 LQKENI.

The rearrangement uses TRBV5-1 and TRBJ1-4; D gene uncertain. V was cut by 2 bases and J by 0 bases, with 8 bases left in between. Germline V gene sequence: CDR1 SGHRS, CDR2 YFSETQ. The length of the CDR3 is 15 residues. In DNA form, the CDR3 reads TGCGCCAGCAGCTTAACAGACGCAACTAATGAAAAACTGTTTTTT. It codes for CASSLTDATNEKLFF.

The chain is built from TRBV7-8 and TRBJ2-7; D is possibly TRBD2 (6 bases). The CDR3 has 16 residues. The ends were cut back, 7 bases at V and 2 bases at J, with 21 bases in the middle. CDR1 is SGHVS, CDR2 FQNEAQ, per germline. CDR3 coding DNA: TGTGCCAGCACCTTCGGGGAGGTTGTGGGCCCCTACGAGCAGTACTTC. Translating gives CASTFGEVVGPYEQYF.

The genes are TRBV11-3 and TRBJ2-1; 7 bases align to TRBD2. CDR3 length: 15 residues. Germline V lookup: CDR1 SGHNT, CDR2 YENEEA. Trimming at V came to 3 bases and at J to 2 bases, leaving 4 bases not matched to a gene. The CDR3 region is CASSLRLAAYNEQFF. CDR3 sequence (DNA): TGTGCCAGCAGCTTGAGGCTAGCGGCCTACAATGAGCAGTTCTTC. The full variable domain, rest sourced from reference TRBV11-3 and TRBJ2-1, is EAGVVQSPRYKIIEKKQPVAFWCNPISGHNTLYWYLQNLGQGPELLIRYENEEAVDDSQLPKDRFSAERLKGVDSTLKIQPAELGDSAVYLCASSLRLAAYNEQFFGPGTRLTVL.

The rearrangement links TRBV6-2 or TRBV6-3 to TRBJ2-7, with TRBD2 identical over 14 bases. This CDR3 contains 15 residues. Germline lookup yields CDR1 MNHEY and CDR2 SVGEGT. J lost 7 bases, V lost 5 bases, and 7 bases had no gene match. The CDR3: CASSPRTSGRKEQYF. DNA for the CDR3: TGTGCCAGCAGTCCGAGGACTAGCGGGAGGAAAGAGCAGTACTTC.

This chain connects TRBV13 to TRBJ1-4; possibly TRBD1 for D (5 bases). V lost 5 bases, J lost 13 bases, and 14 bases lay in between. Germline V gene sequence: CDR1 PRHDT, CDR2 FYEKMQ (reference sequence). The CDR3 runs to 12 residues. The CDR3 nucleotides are TGTGCCAGCAGCCGACCCGGGGGAGGACTGTTTTTT. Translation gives CASSRPGGGLFF.

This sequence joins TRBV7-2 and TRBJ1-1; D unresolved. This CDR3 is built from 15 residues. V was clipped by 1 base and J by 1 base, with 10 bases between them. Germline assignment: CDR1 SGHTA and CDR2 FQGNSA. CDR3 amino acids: CASSLGVWGNTEAFF. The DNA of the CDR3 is TGTGCCAGCAGCTTAGGTGTGTGGGGGAACACTGAAGCTTTCTTT.

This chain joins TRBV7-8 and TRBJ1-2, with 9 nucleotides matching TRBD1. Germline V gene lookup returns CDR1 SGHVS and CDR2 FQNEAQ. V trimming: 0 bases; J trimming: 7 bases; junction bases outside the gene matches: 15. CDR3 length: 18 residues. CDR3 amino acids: CASSLAPLPGQGRSGYTF. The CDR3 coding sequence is TGTGCCAGCAGCTTAGCGCCCCTACCGGGACAGGGCAGGTCTGGCTACACCTTC. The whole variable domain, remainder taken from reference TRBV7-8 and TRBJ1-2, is GAGVSQSPRYKVAKRGQDVALRCDPISGHVSLFWYQQALGQGPEFLTYFQNEAQLDKSGLPSDRFFAERPEGSVSTLKIQRTQQEDSAVYLCASSLAPLPGQGRSGYTFGSGTRLTVV.

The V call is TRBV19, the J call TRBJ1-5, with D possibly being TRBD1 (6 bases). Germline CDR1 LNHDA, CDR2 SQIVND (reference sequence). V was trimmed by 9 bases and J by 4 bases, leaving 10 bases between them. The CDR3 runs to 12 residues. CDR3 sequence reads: CASSQGNQPQHF. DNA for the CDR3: TGTGCCAGCTCACAGGGAAATCAGCCCCAGCATTTT. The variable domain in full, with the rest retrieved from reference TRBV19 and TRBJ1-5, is DGGITQSPKYLFRKEGQNVTLSCEQNLNHDAMYWYRQDPGQGLRLIYYSQIVNDFQKGDIAEGYSVSREKKESFPLTVTSAQKNPTAFYLCASSQGNQPQHFGDGTRLSIL.

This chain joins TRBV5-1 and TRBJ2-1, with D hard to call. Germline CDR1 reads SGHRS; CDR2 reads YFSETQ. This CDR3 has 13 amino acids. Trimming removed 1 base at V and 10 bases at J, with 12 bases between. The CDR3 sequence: CASSLWFSREQFF. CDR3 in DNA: TGCGCCAGCAGCTTGTGGTTCAGCCGCGAGCAGTTCTTC.

CDR3 nucleotide sequence: TGTGCCAGCAGCCCCGACAGGACCCCTTACGAGCAGTACTTC. Translated: CASSPDRTPYEQYF. The J gene is TRBJ2-7, the V gene TRBV6-5; a weak D match, TRBD1 (6 bases). The CDR3 loop spans 14 amino acids. Germline assignment: CDR1 MNHEY and CDR2 SVGAGI. V shed 6 bases and J shed 4 bases, with 16 bases lying between them.

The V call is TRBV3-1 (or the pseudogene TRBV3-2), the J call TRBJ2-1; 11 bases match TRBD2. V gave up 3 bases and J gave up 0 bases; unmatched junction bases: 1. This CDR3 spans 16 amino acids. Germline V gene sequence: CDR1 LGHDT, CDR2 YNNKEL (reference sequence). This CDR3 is CASSHSGRGSYNEQFF. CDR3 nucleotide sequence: TGTGCCAGCAGCCATAGCGGGAGGGGCTCCTACAATGAGCAGTTCTTC.

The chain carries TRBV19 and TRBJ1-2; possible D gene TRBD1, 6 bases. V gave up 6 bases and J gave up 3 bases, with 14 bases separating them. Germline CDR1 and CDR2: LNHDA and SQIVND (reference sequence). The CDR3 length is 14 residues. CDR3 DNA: TGTGCCAGTAGCAGGGCAGGGGCGGACTATGGCTACACCTTC. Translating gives CASSRAGADYGYTF.

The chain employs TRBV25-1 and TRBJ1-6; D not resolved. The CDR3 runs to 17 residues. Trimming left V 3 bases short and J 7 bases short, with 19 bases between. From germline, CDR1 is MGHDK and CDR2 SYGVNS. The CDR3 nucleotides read TGTGCCAGCAGTGACCCCGAAGAAACACCGGGGAATTCACCCCTCCACTTT. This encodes CASSDPEETPGNSPLHF.

The CDR3 spells CASSGSGTGERTYGYTF. The CDR3 coding sequence is TGTGCCAGCAGTGGCTCCGGGACAGGGGAGCGGACTTATGGCTACACCTTC. This chain links TRBV25-1 with TRBJ1-2; 10 bases fit TRBD1. The CDR3 has 17 amino acids. V shed 4 bases and J 5 bases; nucleotides not matched to a gene: 13. The germline V gene has CDR1 MGHDK and CDR2 SYGVNS.

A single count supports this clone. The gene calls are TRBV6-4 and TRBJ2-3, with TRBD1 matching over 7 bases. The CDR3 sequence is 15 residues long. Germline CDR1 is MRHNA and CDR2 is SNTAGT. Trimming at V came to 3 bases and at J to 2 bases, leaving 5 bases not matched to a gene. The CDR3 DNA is TGTGCCAGCAGTGAACGGGACAGCTTCACAGATACGCAGTATTTT. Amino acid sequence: CASSERDSFTDTQYF.

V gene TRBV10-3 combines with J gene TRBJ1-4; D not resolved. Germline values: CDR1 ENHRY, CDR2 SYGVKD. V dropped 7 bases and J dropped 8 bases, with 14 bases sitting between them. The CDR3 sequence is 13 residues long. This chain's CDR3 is CAINRDLGEKLFF. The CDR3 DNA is TGTGCCATCAATCGAGACCTTGGCGAAAAACTGTTTTTT.

CDR3 loop: CASSLREITYEQYF. In DNA, the CDR3 is TGTGCCAGCAGCCTCAGGGAAATAACCTACGAGCAGTACTTC. The V and J genes are TRBV5-5 and TRBJ2-7, with D possibly TRBD1 on 5 matching bases. Germline CDR1 is SGHKS and CDR2 is YYEKEE (reference sequence). The CDR3 has 14 amino acids. Trimming stripped 4 bases from V and 2 bases from J, with 13 bases between.

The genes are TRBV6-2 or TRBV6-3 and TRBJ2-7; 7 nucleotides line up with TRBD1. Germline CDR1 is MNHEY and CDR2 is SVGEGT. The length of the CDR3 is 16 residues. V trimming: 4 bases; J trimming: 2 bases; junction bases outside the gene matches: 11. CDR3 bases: TGTGCCAGCAGTTCCGCTGCCCCGGGACAGACCTACGAGCAGTACTTC. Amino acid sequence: CASSSAAPGQTYEQYF.

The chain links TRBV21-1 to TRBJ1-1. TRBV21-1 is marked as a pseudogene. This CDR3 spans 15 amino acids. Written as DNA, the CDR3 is TGTGCCAGCAGCAAGAGGCCGGCGAGGAACACTGAAGCTTTCTTT. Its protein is CASSKRPARNTEAFF.

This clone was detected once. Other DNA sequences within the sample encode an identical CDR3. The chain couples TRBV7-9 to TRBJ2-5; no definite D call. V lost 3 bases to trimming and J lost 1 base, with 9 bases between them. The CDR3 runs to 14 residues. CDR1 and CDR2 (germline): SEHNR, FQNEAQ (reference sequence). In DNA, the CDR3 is TGTGCCAGCAGCTTCGGCCGGATCCAAGAGACCCAGTACTTC. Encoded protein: CASSFGRIQETQYF. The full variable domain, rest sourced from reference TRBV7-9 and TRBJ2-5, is DTGVSQNPRHKITKRGQNVTFRCDPISEHNRLYWYRQTLGQGPEFLTYFQNEAQLEKSRLLSDRFSAERPKGSFSTLEIQRTEQGDSAMYLCASSFGRIQETQYFGPGTRLLVL.

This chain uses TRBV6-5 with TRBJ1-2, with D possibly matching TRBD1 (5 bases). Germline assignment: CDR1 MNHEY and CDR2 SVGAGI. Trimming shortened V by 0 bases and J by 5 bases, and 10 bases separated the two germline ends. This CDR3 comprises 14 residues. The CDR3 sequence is CASSYSATAYGYTF. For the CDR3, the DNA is TGTGCCAGCAGTTACTCTGCGACAGCATATGGCTACACCTTC.

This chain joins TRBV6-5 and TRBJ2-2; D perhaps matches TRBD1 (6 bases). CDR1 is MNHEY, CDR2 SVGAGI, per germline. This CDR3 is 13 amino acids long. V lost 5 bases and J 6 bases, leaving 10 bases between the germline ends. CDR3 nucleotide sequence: TGTGCCAGCAGTCAGACAGGTCCCGGGGAGCTGTTTTTT. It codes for CASSQTGPGELFF.

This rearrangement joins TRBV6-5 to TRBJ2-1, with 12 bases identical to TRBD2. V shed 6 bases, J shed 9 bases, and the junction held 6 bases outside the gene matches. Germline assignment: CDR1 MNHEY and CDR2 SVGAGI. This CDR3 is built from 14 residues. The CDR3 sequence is CASRASGRGSEQFF. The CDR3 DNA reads TGTGCCAGCAGAGCTAGCGGGAGGGGGAGTGAGCAGTTCTTC.

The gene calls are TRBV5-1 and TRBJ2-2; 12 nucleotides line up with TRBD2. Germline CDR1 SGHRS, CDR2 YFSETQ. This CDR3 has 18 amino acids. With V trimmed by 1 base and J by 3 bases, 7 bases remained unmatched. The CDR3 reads CASSLWASGRADTGELFF. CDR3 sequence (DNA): TGCGCCAGCAGCTTGTGGGCTAGCGGGAGGGCCGACACCGGGGAGCTGTTTTTT.

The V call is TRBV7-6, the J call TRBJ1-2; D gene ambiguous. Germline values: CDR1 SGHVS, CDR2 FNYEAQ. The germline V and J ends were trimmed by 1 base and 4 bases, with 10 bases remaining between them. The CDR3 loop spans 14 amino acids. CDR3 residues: CASSLGPGGYGYTF. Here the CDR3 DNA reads TGTGCCAGCAGCTTAGGCCCCGGTGGCTATGGCTACACCTTC.

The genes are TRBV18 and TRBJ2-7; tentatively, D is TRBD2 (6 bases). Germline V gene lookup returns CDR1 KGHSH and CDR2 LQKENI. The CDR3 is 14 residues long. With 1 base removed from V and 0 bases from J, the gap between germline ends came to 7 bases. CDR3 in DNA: TGTGCCAGCTCACCACGGCGGGACTCCTACGAGCAGTACTTC. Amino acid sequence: CASSPRRDSYEQYF.

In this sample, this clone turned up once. DNA for the CDR3: TGTGCCACCTCAGGGGTGAAAAACATTCAGTACTTC. Translation: CATSGVKNIQYF. The chain carries TRBV6-1 and TRBJ2-4, with D maybe TRBD1 (6 bases). The germline CDR1 and CDR2 sequences are MNHNS and SASEGT. V lost 10 bases to trimming and J lost 4 bases, with 11 bases between them. This CDR3 spans 12 amino acids.

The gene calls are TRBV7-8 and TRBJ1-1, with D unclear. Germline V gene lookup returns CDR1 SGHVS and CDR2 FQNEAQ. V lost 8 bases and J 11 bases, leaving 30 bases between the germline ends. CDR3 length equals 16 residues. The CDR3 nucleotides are TGTGCCAGCGGACTTTCCCCAAGTAGGCTGGAACAACGTGCTTTCTTT. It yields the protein CASGLSPSRLEQRAFF.

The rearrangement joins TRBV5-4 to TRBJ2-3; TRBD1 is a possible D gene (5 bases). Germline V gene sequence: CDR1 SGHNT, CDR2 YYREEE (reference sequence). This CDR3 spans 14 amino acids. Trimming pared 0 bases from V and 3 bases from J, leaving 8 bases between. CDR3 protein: CASSLDRSTDTQYF. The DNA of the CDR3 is TGTGCCAGCAGCTTGGACAGGTCGACAGATACGCAGTATTTT.